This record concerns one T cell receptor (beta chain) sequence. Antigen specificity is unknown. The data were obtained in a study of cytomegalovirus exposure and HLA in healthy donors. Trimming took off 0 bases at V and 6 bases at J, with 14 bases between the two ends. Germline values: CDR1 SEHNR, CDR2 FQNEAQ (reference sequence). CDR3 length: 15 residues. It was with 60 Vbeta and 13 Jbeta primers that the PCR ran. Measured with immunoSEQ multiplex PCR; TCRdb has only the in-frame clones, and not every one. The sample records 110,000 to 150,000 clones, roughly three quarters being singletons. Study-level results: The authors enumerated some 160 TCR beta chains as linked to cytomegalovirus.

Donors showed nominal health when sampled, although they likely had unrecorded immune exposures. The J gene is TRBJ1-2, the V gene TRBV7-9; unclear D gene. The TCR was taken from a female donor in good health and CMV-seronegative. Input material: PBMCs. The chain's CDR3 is CASSLAEAPGNGYTF. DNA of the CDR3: TGTGCCAGCAGCTTAGCGGAGGCCCCGGGGAATGGCTACACCTTC.